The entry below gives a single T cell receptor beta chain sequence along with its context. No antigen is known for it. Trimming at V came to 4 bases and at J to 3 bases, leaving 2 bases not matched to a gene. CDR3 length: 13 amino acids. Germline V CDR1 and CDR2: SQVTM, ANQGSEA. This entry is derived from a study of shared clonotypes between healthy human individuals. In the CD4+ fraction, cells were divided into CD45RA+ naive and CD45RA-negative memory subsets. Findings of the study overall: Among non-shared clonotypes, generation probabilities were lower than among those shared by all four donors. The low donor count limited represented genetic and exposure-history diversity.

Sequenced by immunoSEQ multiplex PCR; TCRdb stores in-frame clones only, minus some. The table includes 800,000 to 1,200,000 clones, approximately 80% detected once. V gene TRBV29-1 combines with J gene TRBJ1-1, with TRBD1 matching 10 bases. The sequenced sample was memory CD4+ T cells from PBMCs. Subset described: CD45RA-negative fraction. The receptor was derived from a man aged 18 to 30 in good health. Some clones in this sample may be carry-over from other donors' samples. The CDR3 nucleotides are TGCAGCGTTGCCGGGACAGGGGACACTGAAGCTTTCTTT. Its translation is CSVAGTGDTEAFF.